This T cell receptor (beta chain) was documented in a study of early T cells in non-severe SARS-CoV-2 infection. Study at large: The authors sequenced bulk RNA from unsorted whole blood, leaving chains unpaired. Study-wide points: Lookups in VDJdb leaned toward anti-spike CD8 responses and missed private and CD4 specificities.

The CDR3 consists of 15 residues. V lost 3 bases, J lost 1 base, and 1 base stayed unmatched. Germline V lookup: CDR1 LGHNT, CDR2 FRNRAP. cDNA molecules, individually, were tagged with unique molecular identifiers. TCRdb reprocessed the 5' RACE reads with MiXCR, giving one entry per CDR3 protein. The sample shows 90,000 to 120,000 distinct CDR3 sequences, about 12% of them seen only once. About this clonotype: Its antigen remains unknown.

The origin of this receptor is an adult who was a healthcare worker with PCR-confirmed SARS-CoV-2 infection or an uninfected control (not recorded which). This rearrangement joins TRBV12-5 to TRBJ2-3, with 10 bases identical to TRBD1. Sequencing input: whole blood. The CDR3 DNA sequence: TGTGCTAGTGGTTTCGGGACAGGGGGCACAGATACGCAGTATTTT. Translating it yields CASGFGTGGTDTQYF. Using reference TRBV12-5 and TRBJ2-3 for the parts outside the CDR3, the full variable domain is DARVTQTPRHKVTEMGQEVTMRCQPILGHNTVFWYRQTMMQGLELLAYFRNRAPLDDSGMPKDRFSAEMPDATLATLKIQPSEPRDSAVYFCASGFGTGGTDTQYFGPGTRLTVL.